This is a list of T cell receptor beta chains from one sample in a study of cytomegalovirus exposure and HLA in healthy donors. Here immunoSEQ multiplex PCR was the method, and the copy in TCRdb shows in-frame clones only, minus some. Among roughly 200,000 clones listed, roughly 85% were seen once. Sequencing used PBMCs. These receptors were obtained from a woman aged 25-40 years in good health and CMV-seropositive. The CDR3 runs from the conserved cysteine through the conserved F or W. Each record gives: D gene, J gene, clone size, V gene, CDR3 DNA, CDR3 protein. A D gene is named only where the DNA matches it firmly. For some rows the clone size is stated as once, few or many, or as a class when expanded; others skip it.

- TRBJ2-5 - TRBV7-8 TGTGCCAGCAGCTCCTCCGCGGGGACCCAGTACTTC CASSSSAGTQYF
- TRBJ2-6 - TRBV10-3 TGTGCCATCAGTGACGGGTCTGGGGCCAACGTCCTGACTTTC CAISDGSGANVLTF
- TRBJ1-6 - TRBV28 TGTGCCAGCAGTTTGTCAAATTCACCCCTCCACTTT CASSLSNSPLHF
- TRBJ2-1 - TRBV4-3 TGCGCCAGCAGCCAGAACCCACCCACTAGCCTTTCCTACAATGAGCAGTTCTTC CASSQNPPTSLSYNEQFF
TRBD1 TRBJ1-1 few TRBV11-2 TGTGCCAGCAGCTTAGGCCTACAGGGGCCCGCACGAATTGAAGCTTTCTTT CASSLGLQGPARIEAFF
- TRBJ1-6 - TRBV21-1 TGTGCCAGCAGCTTGGACTGCCGAAAACCGCAGGTCGAAAGCTCCTATAATTCACCCCTCCACTTT CASSLDCRKPQVESSYNSPLHF
- TRBJ1-5 - TRBV6-6 TGTGCCAGCACCTTACCCGGCAGGAATAGCAATCAGCCCCAGCATTTT CASTLPGRNSNQPQHF
- TRBJ1-3 - TRBV11-3 TGTGCCAGCAGGGGCAGAACCTCTGGAAACACCATATATTTT CASRGRTSGNTIYF
- TRBJ1-4 - TRBV27 TGTGCCAGCAGTTTAGTCTTCCAAGGGGCTAATGAAAAACTGTTTTTT CASSLVFQGANEKLFF
TRBD2 TRBJ2-1 - TRBV27 TGTGCCAGCAGTCCACACACTAGCGGGGGTTCCTACAATGAGCAGTTCTTC CASSPHTSGGSYNEQFF
- TRBJ1-2 - TRBV6-5 TGTGCCAGCAGTTACCGACAGAACTATGGCTACACCTTC CASSYRQNYGYTF
- TRBJ1-5 few TRBV7-2 TGTGCCAGCAGTCCCGGGGGATACCAGCCCCAGCATTTT CASSPGGYQPQHF
- TRBJ1-1 - TRBV7-8 TGTGCCAGCAGCACCCCGGGGGAACTCATGAATGAAGCTTTCTTT CASSTPGELMNEAFF
- TRBJ1-1 - TRBV19 TGTGCCAGTACCAGGGACTCTTTCTCCGGAGACACTGAAGCTTTCTTT CASTRDSFSGDTEAFF
TRBD2 TRBJ2-3 - TRBV4-2 TGTGCCAGCAGCCAAGATCCCCCGGGGGGGTACACAGATACGCAGTATTTT CASSQDPPGGYTDTQYF
TRBD2 TRBJ2-4 - TRBV7-2 TGTGCCAGCAGCGCCGCCCTAGCGGGAGGAAACATTCAGTACTTC CASSAALAGGNIQYF
TRBD2 TRBJ2-3 - TRBV30 TGTGCCTGGAGTCTAGGACTAGCGGGAGGCACAGATACGCAGTATTTT CAWSLGLAGGTDTQYF
- TRBJ2-7 - TRBV20-1 TGCAGTGCTAGAGAGCGCTACGAGCAGTACTTC CSARERYEQYF
- TRBJ2-3 - TRBV11-2 TGTGCCAGCAGCTTAACCCGAACAGGGAGCACAGATACGCAGTATTTT CASSLTRTGSTDTQYF
- TRBJ1-5 few TRBV7-9 TGTGCCAGCAGCTTTGGGGCAGACAATCAGCCCCAGCATTTT CASSFGADNQPQHF
TRBD1 TRBJ2-3 - TRBV30 TGTGCCTGGAGTTTAATGGGGACAGGGGGACTAGTAGGTACGCAGTATTTT CAWSLMGTGGLVGTQYF
- TRBJ2-3 - TRBV19 TGTGCCAGTCGGGGTTGGGGGGGCCATACGCAGTATTTT CASRGWGGHTQYF
TRBD2 TRBJ2-2 - TRBV7-9 TGTGCCAGCAGCTTAAATCCGACTAGCGGGAGAGGAACCGGGGAGCTGTTTTTT CASSLNPTSGRGTGELFF
TRBD2 TRBJ2-2 - TRBV5-8 TGTGCCAGCAGCTTCTTACTAGCGGGAGGCACCGGGGAGCTGTTTTTT CASSFLLAGGTGELFF
TRBD1 TRBJ1-5 - TRBV27 TGTGCCAGCAGCCGGACAGGGGGCCGGCAGCCCCAGCATTTT CASSRTGGRQPQHF
TRBD1 TRBJ2-7 - TRBV10-3 TGTGCCTCCCAGGGGGAGAAGGAGCAGTACTTC CASQGEKEQYF
- TRBJ2-7 - TRBV6-1 TGTGCCAGCATAAGAGGGTGGGCCTACGAGCAGTACTTC CASIRGWAYEQYF
- TRBJ2-2 - TRBV10-2 TGCGCCAGCAGTGAGTCGTGGGGGGACACCGGGGAGCTGTTTTTT CASSESWGDTGELFF
- TRBJ2-2 - TRBV6-5 TGTGCCAGCAGCCCTCAGGAGGACACCGGGGAGCTGTTTTTT CASSPQEDTGELFF
TRBD1 TRBJ2-1 few TRBV11-3 TGTGCCAGCAGCTTACCAGGGGGATACAATGAGCAGTTCTTC CASSLPGGYNEQFF
TRBD2 TRBJ2-5 - TRBV7-8 TGTGCCAGCACGGGAGGGAGGGCCTTGGAGACCCAGTACTTC CASTGGRALETQYF
TRBD1 TRBJ1-1 - TRBV7-2 TGTGCCAGCAGCCTCGACAGGGAAAGAACTGAAGCTTTCTTT CASSLDRERTEAFF
- TRBJ2-7 few TRBV7-2 TGTGCCAGCAGCTTAGGTCGGTACAGGTCCCTTTCCTACGAGCAGTACTTC CASSLGRYRSLSYEQYF
- TRBJ1-1 few TRBV19 TGTGCCAGTAAAGGGGGTGCGCGAGAGAACACTGAAGCTTTCTTT CASKGGARENTEAFF
- TRBJ1-4 - TRBV5-1 TGCGCCAGCACCCCGGCGGGCTCAACTAATGAAAAACTGTTTTTT CASTPAGSTNEKLFF
TRBD1 TRBJ1-1 - TRBV30 TGTGCCTGGAGTCCCCCCCGGACAGGGCCGAACACTGAAGCTTTCTTT CAWSPPRTGPNTEAFF
- TRBJ1-2 - TRBV27 TGTGCCAGCAGGAACAGGGAACTAAACTATGGCTACACCTTC CASRNRELNYGYTF
TRBD1 TRBJ2-1 - TRBV4-1 TGCGCCAGCAGCCAGGGTAGGCAGGGGGTAATAAATGAGCAGTTCTTC CASSQGRQGVINEQFF
- TRBJ2-7 - TRBV2 TGTGCCAGCAGTGAAGTCAGGGACGAGCAGTACTTC CASSEVRDEQYF
TRBD1 TRBJ2-7 few TRBV25-1 TGTGCCAGCAGTACGCCCGGGACAGGGAGCTACGAGCAGTACTTC CASSTPGTGSYEQYF
- TRBJ2-7 - TRBV11-3 TGTGCCAGCAGCCCCGGCGTTAGCGGCTACGAGCAGTACTTC CASSPGVSGYEQYF
TRBD1 TRBJ2-7 - TRBV29-1 TGCAGCGGGGACAGGGTCGCTGCCGAGCAGTACTTC CSGDRVAAEQYF
TRBD2 TRBJ2-3 - TRBV29-1 TGCAGCGTGCTGACTAGCGGGAGCCAGGGTACGCAGTATTTT CSVLTSGSQGTQYF
- TRBJ2-2 - TRBV7-9 TGTGCCAGCAGCTGGACTGATGTAATCGGGGAGCTGTTTTTT CASSWTDVIGELFF
TRBD1 TRBJ2-7 - TRBV7-2 TGTGCCAGCAGCTTGGAAGGCACCGGGACAGTCTCCTACGAGCAGTACTTC CASSLEGTGTVSYEQYF
- TRBJ1-1 - TRBV6-5 TGTGCCAGCAGTTACGAACAGAACACTGAAGCTTTCTTT CASSYEQNTEAFF
TRBD2 TRBJ2-1 - TRBV4-1 TGCGCCAGCAGCCAAAGAGGAGCGGGAGGGCTCAATGAGCAGTTCTTC CASSQRGAGGLNEQFF
TRBD1 TRBJ1-1 - TRBV5-4 TGTGCCAGCAGAACGAAGGACAGGGCGGGCACTGAAGCTTTCTTT CASRTKDRAGTEAFF
TRBD2 TRBJ2-7 - TRBV5-1 TGCGCCAGCAGCTTGGCTATGCGGACTAGCGGCCCAGGGCGGTACGAGCAGTACTTC CASSLAMRTSGPGRYEQYF
- TRBJ1-4 - TRBV10-1 TGCGCCAGCAGCCCCGGGGGGGGGCCAACTAATGAAAAACTGTTTTTT CASSPGGGPTNEKLFF
- TRBJ2-7 - TRBV6-5 TGTGCCAGCAGTTTAGACAGGCCAGGGATTACCTACGAGCAGTACTTC CASSLDRPGITYEQYF
TRBD2 TRBJ2-1 - TRBV7-2 TGTGCCACCAAAGAGACTAGCGGCTCCTACAATGAGCAGTTCTTC CATKETSGSYNEQFF
- TRBJ1-2 - TRBV4-1 TGCGCCAGCAGCCGAGAGGGGAGATCCTATGGCTACACCTTC CASSREGRSYGYTF
- TRBJ2-2 few TRBV11-3 TGTGCCAGCAGCTTGGAGGAGAGCACCGGGGAGCTGTTTTTT CASSLEESTGELFF
- TRBJ2-3 once TRBV27 TGTGCCAGCAGCACCCGGGATACGCAGTATTTT CASSTRDTQYF
- TRBJ2-7 once TRBV5-1 TGCGCCAGCAGCATGAGCTCCTACGAGCAGTACTTC CASSMSSYEQYF
TRBD1 TRBJ1-2 - TRBV29-1 TGCAGCGTAGACCGGGACAGGGGATTGAGGGGCTACACCTTC CSVDRDRGLRGYTF
- TRBJ2-3 - TRBV9 TGTGCCAGCAGCGTAGCTAACTCAGATACGCAGTATTTT CASSVANSDTQYF
- TRBJ1-5 - TRBV5-4 TGTGCCAGCAGCTTTGGGGGCGCGGCTCAGCCCCAGCATTTT CASSFGGAAQPQHF